The 3 T cell receptor beta chains reported below all come from one sample, sequenced in a study of blood T cell repertoires in COVID-19. The data were produced by immunoSEQ multiplex PCR, yet TCRdb's version contains in-frame clones alone and is incomplete. The sample yields about 360,000 clones, 70% to 90% seen once. Sequencing was done on a sample of PBMCs or T cells enriched from blood (not recorded which). Every receptor here comes from a man between 25 and 39 years old who had recovered from COVID-19.

This clone was detected only once. V usage is TRBV5-4 and J usage is TRBJ1-3; D call uncertain. Germline V gives CDR1 SGHNT, CDR2 YYREEE (reference sequence). V was pared by 2 bases and J by 3 bases, with 9 bases between. CDR3 length equals 14 residues. CDR3 in amino acids: CASSFEAVGNTIYF. CDR3 nucleotides: TGTGCCAGCAGCTTCGAGGCAGTTGGAAACACCATATATTTT.

CDR3 DNA: TGTGCCAGCAGCTTAGCCAGTAATAATGAAAAACTGTTTTTT. Amino acid sequence: CASSLASNNEKLFF. The V call is TRBV7-9, the J call TRBJ1-4; D unclear. The V gene's germline CDR1 is SEHNR and CDR2 FQNEAQ (reference sequence). The CDR3 runs to 14 residues. Trimming removed 0 bases at V and 4 bases at J, with 6 bases between. The entire variable domain, with the rest obtained from reference TRBV7-9 and TRBJ1-4, is as follows: DTGVSQNPRHKITKRGQNVTFRCDPISEHNRLYWYRQTLGQGPEFLTYFQNEAQLEKSRLLSDRFSAERPKGSFSTLEIQRTEQGDSAMYLCASSLASNNEKLFFGSGTQLSVL.

V is TRBV7-9 and J is TRBJ1-2, with D perhaps matching TRBD1 (6 bases). V lost 1 base, J lost 8 bases, and 17 bases lay in between. The germline V gene encodes CDR1 SEHNR and CDR2 FQNEAQ (reference sequence). The CDR3 is 15 amino acids. CDR3 bases: TGTGCCAGCAGCTTAGAGGGACAACCGAATGGGGGCTACACCTTC. Its protein product is CASSLEGQPNGGYTF.